This T cell receptor (beta chain) was identified during a study of PD-1 blockade in classical Hodgkin lymphoma. Every patient was affected by relapse after autologous stem cell transplantation, while exposure to brentuximab vedotin was not uniform. Researchers used magnetic negative selection to pull out pure CD4+ T cells from thawed PBMCs. The assay was immunoSEQ multiplex PCR, and TCRdb's table has in-frame clones only and misses some. The table records more than 25,000 clones, 65% to 90% of them present only once. This CDR3 has 15 residues. Germline assignment: CDR1 SGHTA and CDR2 FQGNSA. Trimming removed 5 bases from V and 2 bases from J, with 16 bases in between. Overall study findings and caveats: Sources of repertoire differences remain undefined, possibly disease activity or prior therapy.

As for this clone: No antigen is known for it.

The chain joins TRBV7-2 to TRBJ2-7; D unclear. Sequencing used CD4+ T cells from blood, obtained at baseline. The receptor was derived from a human donor with classical Hodgkin lymphoma. This CDR3 reads CASSHGTIPPYEQYF. As DNA, the CDR3 is TGTGCCAGCAGCCACGGCACGATCCCTCCCTACGAGCAGTACTTC.